These T cell receptor beta chains were read from a single sample in a study of control samples from healthy donors and cancer patients. Generated by immunoSEQ multiplex PCR, the TCRdb table keeps only in-frame clones and is missing some. The sample consists of fewer than 50,000 clones, more than 80% of them appearing once. Sequencing used PBMCs. Receptors originate from a man in his thirties or forties with colorectal cancer. The CDR3 runs from the conserved cysteine through the conserved F or W. Fields, in order: CDR3 protein, CDR3 DNA, D gene, V gene, J gene, clone size. A D gene is named only where the DNA matches it firmly. Clone size is stated in some rows and not others, as once, few, many or a class when expanded.

CDR3: CASSLGEGNYGYTF
DNA: TGTGCCAGCAGCTTGGGGGAGGGGAACTATGGCTACACCTTC
D: .
V: TRBV11-2
J: TRBJ1-2
size: .

CDR3: CASKGQGIAEAFF
DNA: TGTGCCAGCAAGGGACAGGGGATCGCTGAAGCTTTCTTT
D: TRBD1
V: TRBV6-5
J: TRBJ1-1
size: .

CDR3: CAWSSGFNTEAFF
DNA: TGTGCCTGGAGCTCAGGATTTAACACTGAAGCTTTCTTT
D: .
V: TRBV30
J: TRBJ1-1
size: .

CDR3: CASSPVGVNYGYTF
DNA: TGTGCCAGCAGCCCCGTCGGGGTCAACTATGGCTACACCTTC
D: .
V: TRBV5-6
J: TRBJ1-2
size: .

CDR3: CATGRRGTEAFF
DNA: TGTGCCACGGGACGTAGAGGCACTGAAGCTTTCTTT
D: .
V: TRBV10-3
J: TRBJ1-1
size: .

CDR3: CASSVRTSSYNEQFF
DNA: TGTGCCAGCAGCGTAAGGACAAGCTCCTACAATGAGCAGTTCTTC
D: .
V: TRBV9
J: TRBJ2-1
size: few

CDR3: CASSIWGLAGGRSNNEQFF
DNA: TGTGCCAGTAGTATATGGGGACTAGCGGGGGGGCGGTCAAACAATGAGCAGTTCTTC
D: TRBD2
V: TRBV19
J: TRBJ2-1
size: few

CDR3: CASSLQGMRGYTF
DNA: TGTGCCAGCAGCTTACAGGGGATGAGGGGCTACACCTTC
D: .
V: TRBV7-2
J: TRBJ1-2
size: .

CDR3: CATSDFEGTYNEQFF
DNA: TGTGCCACCAGTGATTTTGAGGGGACCTACAATGAGCAGTTCTTC
D: .
V: TRBV24-1
J: TRBJ2-1
size: .

CDR3: CASTDGSRELFF
DNA: TGTGCCAGCACCGACGGGTCCCGGGAGCTGTTTTTT
D: .
V: TRBV2
J: TRBJ2-2
size: .

CDR3: CASSISLRGDTEAFF
DNA: TGTGCCAGCAGCATATCACTCAGGGGTGACACTGAAGCTTTCTTT
D: .
V: TRBV11-2
J: TRBJ1-1
size: .

CDR3: CSVLEGRTEAFF
DNA: TGCAGTGTACTAGAGGGGAGGACTGAAGCTTTCTTT
D: .
V: TRBV29-1
J: TRBJ1-1
size: .

CDR3: CSVRLTGTGYEQYF
DNA: TGCAGCGTTCGGTTAACCGGGACGGGCTACGAGCAGTACTTC
D: .
V: TRBV29-1
J: TRBJ2-7
size: .

CDR3: CASSQGARFTEAFF
DNA: TGTGCCAGCAGTCAGGGGGCGCGTTTTACTGAAGCTTTCTTT
D: TRBD1
V: TRBV9
J: TRBJ1-1
size: .

CDR3: CASSFSGGNQETQYF
DNA: TGTGCCAGCAGTTTTAGCGGGGGGAACCAAGAGACCCAGTACTTC
D: TRBD2
V: TRBV6-6
J: TRBJ2-5
size: .

CDR3: CASSLAGMNTEAFF
DNA: TGTGCCAGCAGCTTAGCAGGGATGAACACTGAAGCTTTCTTT
D: .
V: TRBV11-3
J: TRBJ1-1
size: .

CDR3: CASSPTSGRDTQYF
DNA: TGCGCCAGCAGCCCCACATCGGGCAGGGATACGCAGTATTTT
D: .
V: TRBV5-1
J: TRBJ2-3
size: .

CDR3: CASSYYGASTDTQYF
DNA: TGTGCCAGCAGTTACTATGGGGCTAGCACAGATACGCAGTATTTT
D: .
V: TRBV6-5
J: TRBJ2-3
size: .

CDR3: CASSLVSFRGGGDTQYF
DNA: TGTGCCAGCAGCTTAGTCTCCTTCCGCGGGGGGGGAGATACGCAGTATTTT
D: TRBD2
V: TRBV7-9
J: TRBJ2-3
size: .

CDR3: CASSYGMNTEAFF
DNA: TGTGCCAGCAGTTACGGTATGAACACTGAAGCTTTCTTT
D: .
V: TRBV6-2/TRBV6-3
J: TRBJ1-1
size: .

CDR3: CASSYVGGNQPQHF
DNA: TGTGCCAGCAGTTATGTAGGGGGCAATCAGCCCCAGCATTTT
D: .
V: TRBV6-5
J: TRBJ1-5
size: .

CDR3: CASSPTGVGTDTQYF
DNA: TGTGCCAGCAGCCCAACAGGGGTAGGCACAGATACGCAGTATTTT
D: TRBD1
V: TRBV27
J: TRBJ2-3
size: .

CDR3: CASSHHWGGAEEKLFF
DNA: TGCGCCAGCAGCCACCACTGGGGTGGGGCGGAGGAAAAACTGTTTTTT
D: .
V: TRBV4-3
J: TRBJ1-4
size: .

CDR3: CASSLERSTEAFF
DNA: TGTGCCAGCAGCTTAGAAAGGAGCACTGAAGCTTTCTTT
D: .
V: TRBV11-2
J: TRBJ1-1
size: once

CDR3: CASKLRGEGQPQHF
DNA: TGTGCCAGCAAACTAAGGGGGGAGGGTCAGCCCCAGCATTTT
D: .
V: TRBV19
J: TRBJ1-5
size: .

CDR3: CASSPGREGYQHF
DNA: TGTGCCAGCAGCCCTGGACGTGAGGGGTACCAGCATTTT
D: .
V: TRBV3-1/TRBV3-2
J: TRBJ1-5
size: .

CDR3: CASSLRGGQGDQFF
DNA: TGTGCCAGCAGCCTACGGGGAGGACAGGGCGATCAGTTCTTC
D: TRBD1
V: TRBV5-6
J: TRBJ2-1
size: .

CDR3: CSVGGGNGYEQYF
DNA: TGCAGCGTTGGTGGGGGTAACGGGTACGAGCAGTACTTC
D: .
V: TRBV29-1
J: TRBJ2-7
size: .

CDR3: CASSYSRLAESDTQYF
DNA: TGTGCCAGCAGTTACTCGAGACTAGCGGAGTCAGATACGCAGTATTTT
D: TRBD2
V: TRBV6-5
J: TRBJ2-3
size: .

CDR3: CASSEGKNSRFSPLHF
DNA: TGTGCCAGCAGTGAAGGGAAGAACAGTAGGTTTTCACCCCTCCACTTT
D: .
V: TRBV6-1
J: TRBJ1-6
size: .

CDR3: CASSVWALGTDTQYF
DNA: TGTGCCAGCAGCGTATGGGCCCTTGGCACAGATACGCAGTATTTT
D: .
V: TRBV9
J: TRBJ2-3
size: once

CDR3: CASSPSTGPGGYTF
DNA: TGCGCCAGCAGCCCGTCTACAGGTCCCGGGGGCTACACCTTC
D: .
V: TRBV5-1
J: TRBJ1-2
size: .

CDR3: CASSLTGGNQPQHF
DNA: TGTGCCAGCAGCTTAACAGGGGGCAATCAGCCCCAGCATTTT
D: TRBD1
V: TRBV7-2
J: TRBJ1-5
size: few

CDR3: CASSRSGTSGRSYNEQFF
DNA: TGTGCCAGTAGCCGATCCGGGACTAGCGGGAGATCCTACAATGAGCAGTTCTTC
D: TRBD2
V: TRBV19
J: TRBJ2-1
size: once

CDR3: CACGQSIYGYTF
DNA: TGTGCCTGCGGACAGTCGATTTATGGCTACACCTTC
D: .
V: TRBV30
J: TRBJ1-2
size: few

CDR3: CASSPPRQRSTDTQYF
DNA: TGTGCCAGTAGTCCTCCTCGACAGCGGAGCACAGATACGCAGTATTTT
D: .
V: TRBV19
J: TRBJ2-3
size: .

CDR3: CASSLMGVTNEKLFF
DNA: TGTGCCAGCAGCTTAATGGGGGTTACTAATGAAAAACTGTTTTTT
D: .
V: TRBV7-8
J: TRBJ1-4
size: .

CDR3: CASSPASTETQYF
DNA: TGTGCCAGCTCACCAGCGAGTACGGAGACCCAGTACTTC
D: .
V: TRBV18
J: TRBJ2-5
size: .

CDR3: CASSLGDTPEAFF
DNA: TGTGCCAGCAGTTTAGGCGACACTCCTGAAGCTTTCTTT
D: .
V: TRBV12-3/TRBV12-4
J: TRBJ1-1
size: .

CDR3: CAWSNREYQPQHF
DNA: TGTGCCTGGAGCAACAGGGAATATCAGCCCCAGCATTTT
D: .
V: TRBV30
J: TRBJ1-5
size: .

CDR3: CASSRRDGANEKLFF
DNA: TGTGCCAGCAGCCGGCGGGATGGGGCTAATGAAAAACTGTTTTTT
D: .
V: TRBV7-2
J: TRBJ1-4
size: .

CDR3: CASSEEGSFQTSPLHF
DNA: TGTGCCAGCAGTGAAGAAGGGTCATTTCAGACCTCACCCCTCCACTTT
D: .
V: TRBV6-1
J: TRBJ1-6
size: few

CDR3: CASSPQGAEETQYF
DNA: TGTGCCAGCAGCCCACAGGGAGCCGAAGAGACCCAGTACTTC
D: .
V: TRBV3-1/TRBV3-2
J: TRBJ2-5
size: .

CDR3: CASSLESTQYF
DNA: TGTGCCAGCAGCTTAGAGAGTACGCAGTATTTT
D: .
V: TRBV7-2
J: TRBJ2-3
size: .

CDR3: CASREGQDADTQYF
DNA: TGTGCCAGCAGGGAGGGACAGGACGCAGATACGCAGTATTTT
D: TRBD1
V: TRBV5-4
J: TRBJ2-3
size: .

CDR3: CASSAGGPANYGYTF
DNA: TGTGCCAGCAGTGCAGGTGGGCCAGCTAACTATGGCTACACCTTC
D: .
V: TRBV6-2/TRBV6-3
J: TRBJ1-2
size: .

CDR3: CSASQGARGEQYF
DNA: TGCAGTGCTAGTCAGGGGGCGCGTGGGGAGCAGTACTTC
D: TRBD1
V: TRBV20-1
J: TRBJ2-7
size: .

CDR3: CASSQENRVGEQFF
DNA: TGCGCCAGCAGCCAAGAAAACAGGGTGGGGGAGCAGTTCTTC
D: .
V: TRBV4-1
J: TRBJ2-1
size: .

CDR3: CASTNFRTGGNYGYTF
DNA: TGTGCCAGTACCAACTTCCGGACAGGGGGCAACTATGGCTACACCTTC
D: TRBD1
V: TRBV19
J: TRBJ1-2
size: few

CDR3: CASSPRQGAGLKEAFF
DNA: TGTGCCAGCAGCCCTCGACAGGGGGCTGGGTTAAAAGAAGCTTTCTTT
D: TRBD1
V: TRBV9
J: TRBJ1-1
size: .

CDR3: CASSHPSGGEKAYEQYF
DNA: TGTGCCAGCAGCCACCCTAGCGGGGGCGAAAAGGCCTACGAGCAGTACTTC
D: TRBD2
V: TRBV7-9
J: TRBJ2-7
size: .

CDR3: CASRYITEAFF
DNA: TGTGCCAGCAGGTACATCACTGAAGCTTTCTTT
D: .
V: TRBV6-2/TRBV6-3
J: TRBJ1-1
size: .

CDR3: CASRISGPTNTEAFF
DNA: TGTGCCAGCAGGATTTCGGGACCCACGAACACTGAAGCTTTCTTT
D: .
V: TRBV2
J: TRBJ1-1
size: .

CDR3: CASSLATDTQYF
DNA: TGTGCCAGCAGCTTGGCCACAGATACGCAGTATTTT
D: .
V: TRBV5-4
J: TRBJ2-3
size: .

CDR3: CASSLNGGGDNEQFF
DNA: TGTGCCAGCAGCTTAAACGGCGGGGGGGACAATGAGCAGTTCTTC
D: TRBD2
V: TRBV7-2
J: TRBJ2-1
size: .